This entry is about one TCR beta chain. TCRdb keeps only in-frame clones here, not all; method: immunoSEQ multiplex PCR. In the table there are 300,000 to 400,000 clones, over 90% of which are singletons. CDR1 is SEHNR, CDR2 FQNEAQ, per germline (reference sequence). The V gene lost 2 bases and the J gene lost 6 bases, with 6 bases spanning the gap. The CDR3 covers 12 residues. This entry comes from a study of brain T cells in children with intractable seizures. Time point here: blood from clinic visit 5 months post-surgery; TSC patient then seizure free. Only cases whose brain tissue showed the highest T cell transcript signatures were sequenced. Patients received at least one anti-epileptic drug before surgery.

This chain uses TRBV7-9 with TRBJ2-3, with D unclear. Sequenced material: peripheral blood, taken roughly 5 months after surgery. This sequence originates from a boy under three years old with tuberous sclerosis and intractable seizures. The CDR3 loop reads CASSLTSDTQYF. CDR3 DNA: TGTGCCAGCAGCTTAACGTCGGATACGCAGTATTTT.